This T cell receptor (beta chain) was recovered during a study of blood T cell repertoires in COVID-19 (dated by TCRdb to between 2020 and 2021). With respect to the entire study: Collaborator samples came from the United States, Italy and Spain and covered acute and convalescent phases of COVID-19. The material from the prospective study consisted of cDNA or gDNA derived from T cells, B-cell-depleted T cells, or PBMCs. The dataset comprised deeply sampled blood TCRbeta repertoires from subjects exposed to, actively infected with, or recovered from COVID-19. The repertoires were released in a freely available public database meant as a resource for research on the immune response to SARS-CoV-2. Samples were obtained from the ongoing ImmuneRACE study (first 160 participants) and from 950 to 1,500 subjects provided by 6 global collaborators. The sample metadata nearly always contained a de-identified subject ID, COVID-19 status, age in years and sex. Where available, HLA class I and class II types were taken from metadata supplied by the sample provider and were not determined by assay-based typing.

The immunoSEQ Assay, a bias-controlled multiplex PCR, was used to amplify TCRbeta CDR3 regions from genomic DNA. The original pipeline was this. The number of nucleated cells in each sample was estimated by amplification of reference gene primers within the assay. Sequence reads were collapsed and filtered to measure the absolute abundance of every unique TCRbeta CDR3 rearrangement. For each sample, productive Simpson clonality was calculated as the square root of Simpson's diversity index across productive rearrangements. TCRdb limited this immuneACCESS table to in-frame rearrangements with V and J called. A share of clones is missing; checked studies link under half to unresolved V genes, and the rest is unexplained. V, J and clone size are taken as reported in that table, and D and trimming were inferred from the DNA itself. The table for this sample lists over 200,000 clones; about 87% of them were counted only once. The ten top clones hold approximately 2.2% of the sample.

The study at large found these results: How much clinical and demographic metadata was included differed by source and by participant, and the metadata was provided uncurated.

Collaborating institutions collected whole blood in K2EDTA tubes following their own protocols. For TCRbeta analysis, collaborators shipped samples as frozen whole blood, isolated PBMCs, or DNA extracted from either of those sample types. Regarding this clone: The clone's antigen remains unknown. Base qualities are not recorded, but no much larger clone differs from it by a single base.

Sequencing was carried out using peripheral blood. This TCR was recovered from a woman in her forties or fifties with acute or convalescent COVID-19.

The nucleotide sequence reads as follows: TGTGCCAGCAGCTTAGAGGGACTAGCGGGGGACAATGAGCAGTTCTTC. This yields the protein CASSLEGLAGDNEQFF. Recombination linked TRBV11-3 to TRBJ2-1; TRBD2 aligns with 14 central bases. As encoded in the germline V gene, CDR1 is SGHNT while CDR2 is YENEEA. The CDR3 starts with the cysteine, ends with the phenylalanine, and has 16 residues. Only the CDR3 region is kept as DNA, spanning 48 bases read in frame from base 1. Compared with germline, V lacks 0 bases and J lacks 5 bases; bases without a gene match: 0.